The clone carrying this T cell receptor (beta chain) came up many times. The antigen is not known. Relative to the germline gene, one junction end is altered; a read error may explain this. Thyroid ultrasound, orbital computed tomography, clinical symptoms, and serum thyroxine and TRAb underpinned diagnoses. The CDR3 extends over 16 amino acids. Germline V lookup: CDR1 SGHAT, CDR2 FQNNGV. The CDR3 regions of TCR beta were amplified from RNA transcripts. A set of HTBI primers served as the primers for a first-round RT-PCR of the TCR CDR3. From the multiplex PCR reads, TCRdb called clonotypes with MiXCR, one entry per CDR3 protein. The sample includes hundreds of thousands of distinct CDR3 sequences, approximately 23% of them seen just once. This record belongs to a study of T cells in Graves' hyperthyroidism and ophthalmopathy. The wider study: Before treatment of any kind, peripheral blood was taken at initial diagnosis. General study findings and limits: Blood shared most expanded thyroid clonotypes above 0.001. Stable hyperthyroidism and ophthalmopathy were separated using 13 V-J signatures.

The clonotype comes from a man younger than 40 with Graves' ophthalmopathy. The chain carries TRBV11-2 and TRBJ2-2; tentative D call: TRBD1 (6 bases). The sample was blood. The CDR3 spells CASSLDRRPNAGELFF. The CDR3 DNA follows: TGTGCCAGCAGCCTAGACAGGCGCCCCAACGCCGGGGAGCTGTTTTTT.